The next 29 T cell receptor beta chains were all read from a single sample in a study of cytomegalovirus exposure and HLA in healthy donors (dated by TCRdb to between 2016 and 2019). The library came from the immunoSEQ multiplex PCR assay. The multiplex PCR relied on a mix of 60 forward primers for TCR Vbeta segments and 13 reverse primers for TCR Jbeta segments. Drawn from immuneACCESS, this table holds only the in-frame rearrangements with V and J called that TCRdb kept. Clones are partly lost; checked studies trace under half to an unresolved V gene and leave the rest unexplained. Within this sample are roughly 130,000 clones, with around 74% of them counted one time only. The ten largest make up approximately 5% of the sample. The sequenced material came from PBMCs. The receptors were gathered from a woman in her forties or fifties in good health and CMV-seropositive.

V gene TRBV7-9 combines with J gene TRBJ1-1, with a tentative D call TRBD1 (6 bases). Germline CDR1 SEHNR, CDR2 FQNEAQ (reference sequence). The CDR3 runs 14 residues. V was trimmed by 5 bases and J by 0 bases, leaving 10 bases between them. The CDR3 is CASSPTGMNTEAFF. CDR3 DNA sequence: TGTGCCAGCAGCCCTACAGGGATGAACACTGAAGCTTTCTTT.

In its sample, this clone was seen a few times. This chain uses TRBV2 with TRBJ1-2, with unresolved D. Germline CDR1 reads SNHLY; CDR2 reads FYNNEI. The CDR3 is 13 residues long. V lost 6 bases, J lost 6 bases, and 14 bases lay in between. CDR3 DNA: TGTGCCAGCAGGGACGGGATTTGGGATGGCTACACCTTC. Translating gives CASRDGIWDGYTF.

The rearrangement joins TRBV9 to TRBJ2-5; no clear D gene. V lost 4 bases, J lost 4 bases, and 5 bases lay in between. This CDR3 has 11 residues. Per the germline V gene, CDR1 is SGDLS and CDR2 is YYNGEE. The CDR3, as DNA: TGTGCCAGCAGCCCGGGAGAGACCCAGTACTTC. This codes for CASSPGETQYF.

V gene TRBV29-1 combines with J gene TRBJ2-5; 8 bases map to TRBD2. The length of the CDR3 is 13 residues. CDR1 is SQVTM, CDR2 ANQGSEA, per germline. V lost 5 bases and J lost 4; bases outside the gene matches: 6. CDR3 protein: CSVKDRGGETQYF. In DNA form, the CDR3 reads TGCAGCGTTAAGGATCGGGGGGGAGAGACCCAGTACTTC.

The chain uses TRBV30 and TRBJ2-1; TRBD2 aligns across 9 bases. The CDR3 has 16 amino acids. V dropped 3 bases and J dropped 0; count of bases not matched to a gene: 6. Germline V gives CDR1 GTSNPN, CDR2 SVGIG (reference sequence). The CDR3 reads CAWRPAGGRSYNEQFF. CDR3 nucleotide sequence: TGTGCCTGGAGGCCAGCGGGGGGCCGCTCCTACAATGAGCAGTTCTTC.

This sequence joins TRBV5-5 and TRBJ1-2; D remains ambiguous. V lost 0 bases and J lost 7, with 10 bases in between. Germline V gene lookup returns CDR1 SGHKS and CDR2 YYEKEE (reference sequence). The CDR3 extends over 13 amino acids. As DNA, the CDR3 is TGTGCCAGCAGCTTGGAGTCGACGGGTGGCTACACCTTC. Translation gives CASSLESTGGYTF.

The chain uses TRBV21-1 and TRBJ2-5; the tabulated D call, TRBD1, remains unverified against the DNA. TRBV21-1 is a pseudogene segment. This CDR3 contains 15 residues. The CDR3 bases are TGTGCCCCTAACCCCCCGGACAGGGGCGGTGAGACCCAGTACTTC. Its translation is CAPNPPDRGGETQYF.

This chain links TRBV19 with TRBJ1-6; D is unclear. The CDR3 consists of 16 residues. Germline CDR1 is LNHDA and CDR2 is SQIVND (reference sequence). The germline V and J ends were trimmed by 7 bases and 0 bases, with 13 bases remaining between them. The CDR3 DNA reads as TGTGCCAGTATTGACCCACGGAGCTCCTATAATTCACCCCTCCACTTT. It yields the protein CASIDPRSSYNSPLHF.

CDR3 sequence: CASGEVGADNSPLHF. As DNA, the CDR3 is TGTGCCAGTGGTGAGGTGGGGGCGGACAATTCACCCCTCCACTTT. The V gene is TRBV19, the J gene TRBJ1-6; D is perhaps TRBD1 (6 bases). Germline lookup yields CDR1 LNHDA and CDR2 SQIVND (reference sequence). The V end was cut by 8 bases, the J end by 7 bases, with 18 bases between. The CDR3 spans 15 residues.

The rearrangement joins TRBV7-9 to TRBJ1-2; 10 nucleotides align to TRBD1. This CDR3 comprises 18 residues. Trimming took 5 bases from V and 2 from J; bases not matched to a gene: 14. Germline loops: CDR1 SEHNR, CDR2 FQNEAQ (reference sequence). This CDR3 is CASSIERPGTGVNYGYTF. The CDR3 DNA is TGTGCCAGCAGCATCGAAAGGCCCGGGACAGGGGTGAACTATGGCTACACCTTC.

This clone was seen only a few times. In DNA, the CDR3 is TGTGCCAGTAGCTTCCGGGACAGCTATTACAATGAGCAGTTCTTC. This encodes CASSFRDSYYNEQFF. V and J are TRBV19 and TRBJ2-1; the match to TRBD1 covers 7 bases. Germline trimming cut 6 bases from V and 4 bases from J; bases unmatched to any gene: 9. The CDR3 spans 15 residues. Germline values: CDR1 LNHDA, CDR2 SQIVND (reference sequence).

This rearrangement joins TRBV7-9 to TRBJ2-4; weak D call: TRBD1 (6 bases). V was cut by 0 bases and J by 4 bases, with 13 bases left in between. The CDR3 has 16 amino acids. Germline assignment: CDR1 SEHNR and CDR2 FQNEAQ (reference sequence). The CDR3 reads CASSLAVGQLKNIQYF. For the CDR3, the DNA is TGTGCCAGCAGCTTAGCGGTTGGACAGCTAAAAAACATTCAGTACTTC.

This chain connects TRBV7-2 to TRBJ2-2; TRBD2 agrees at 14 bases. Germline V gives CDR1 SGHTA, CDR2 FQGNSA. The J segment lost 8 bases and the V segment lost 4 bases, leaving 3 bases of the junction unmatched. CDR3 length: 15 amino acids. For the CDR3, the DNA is TGTGCCAGCAGCTCGGGACTAGCGGGAGTTGGGGAGCTGTTTTTT. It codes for CASSSGLAGVGELFF.

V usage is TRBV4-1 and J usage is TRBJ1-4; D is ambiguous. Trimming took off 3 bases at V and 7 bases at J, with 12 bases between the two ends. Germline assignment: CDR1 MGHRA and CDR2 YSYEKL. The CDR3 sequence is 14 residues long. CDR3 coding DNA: TGCGCCAGCAGCCAGGAGACGGGAATTGAAAAACTGTTTTTT. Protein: CASSQETGIEKLFF.

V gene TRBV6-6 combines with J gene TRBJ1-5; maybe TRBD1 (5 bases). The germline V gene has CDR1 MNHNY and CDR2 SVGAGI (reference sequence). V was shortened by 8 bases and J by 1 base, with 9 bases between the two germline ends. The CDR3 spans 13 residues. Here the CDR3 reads CASWGESNQPQHF. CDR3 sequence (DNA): TGTGCCAGCTGGGGGGAGAGCAATCAGCCCCAGCATTTT.

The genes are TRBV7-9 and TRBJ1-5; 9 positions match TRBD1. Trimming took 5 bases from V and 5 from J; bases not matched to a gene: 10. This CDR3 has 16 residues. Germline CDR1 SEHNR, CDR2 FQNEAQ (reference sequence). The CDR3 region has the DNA TGTGCCAGCAGCACAAGCCCCGGACAGGGGTATCAGCCCCAGCATTTT. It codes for CASSTSPGQGYQPQHF.

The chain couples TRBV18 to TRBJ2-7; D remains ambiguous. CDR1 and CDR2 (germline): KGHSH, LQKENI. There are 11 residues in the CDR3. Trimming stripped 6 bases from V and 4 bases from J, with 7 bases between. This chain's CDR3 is CASSSEYEQYF. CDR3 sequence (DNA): TGTGCCAGCTCGTCAGAATACGAGCAGTACTTC.

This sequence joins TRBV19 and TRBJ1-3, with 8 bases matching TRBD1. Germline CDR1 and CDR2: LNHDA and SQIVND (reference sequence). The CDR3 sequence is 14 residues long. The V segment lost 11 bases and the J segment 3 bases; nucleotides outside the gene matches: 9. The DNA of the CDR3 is TGTGCCCGAGGGACAGGTCCAAATGGAAACACCATATATTTT. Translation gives CARGTGPNGNTIYF.

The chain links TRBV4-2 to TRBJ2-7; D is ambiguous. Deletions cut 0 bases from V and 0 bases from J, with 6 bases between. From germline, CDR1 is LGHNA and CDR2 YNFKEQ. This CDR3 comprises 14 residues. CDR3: CASSQESYSYEQYF. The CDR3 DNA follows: TGTGCCAGCAGCCAAGAGAGTTACTCCTACGAGCAGTACTTC.

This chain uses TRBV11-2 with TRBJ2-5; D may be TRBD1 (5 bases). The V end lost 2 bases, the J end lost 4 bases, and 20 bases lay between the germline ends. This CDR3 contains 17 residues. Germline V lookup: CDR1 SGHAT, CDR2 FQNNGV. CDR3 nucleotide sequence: TGTGCCAGCAGCTTATTTCTCTTAAGGGGTGTAGGAGAGACCCAGTACTTC. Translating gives CASSLFLLRGVGETQYF. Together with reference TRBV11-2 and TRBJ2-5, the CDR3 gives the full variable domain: EAGVAQSPRYKIIEKRQSVAFWCNPISGHATLYWYQQILGQGPKLLIQFQNNGVVDDSQLPKDRFSAERLKGVDSTLKIQPAKLEDSAVYLCASSLFLLRGVGETQYFGPGTRLLVL.

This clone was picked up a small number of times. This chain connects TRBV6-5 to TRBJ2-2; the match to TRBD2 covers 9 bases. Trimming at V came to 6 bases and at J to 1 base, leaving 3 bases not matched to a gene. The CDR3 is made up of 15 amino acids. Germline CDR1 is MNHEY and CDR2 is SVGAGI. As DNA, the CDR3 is TGTGCCAGCAGGAGACTAGCGGAGAACACCGGGGAGCTGTTTTTT. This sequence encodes CASRRLAENTGELFF.

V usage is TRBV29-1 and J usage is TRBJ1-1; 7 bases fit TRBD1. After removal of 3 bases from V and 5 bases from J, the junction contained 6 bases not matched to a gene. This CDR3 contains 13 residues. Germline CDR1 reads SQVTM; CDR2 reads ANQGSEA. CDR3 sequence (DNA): TGCAGCGTTGAGAGACAGGGACGAACTGAAGCTTTCTTT. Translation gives CSVERQGRTEAFF.

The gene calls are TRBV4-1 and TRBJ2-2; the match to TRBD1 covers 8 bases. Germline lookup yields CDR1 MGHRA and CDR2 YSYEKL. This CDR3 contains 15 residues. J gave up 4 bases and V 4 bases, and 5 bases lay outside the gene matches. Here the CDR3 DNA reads TGCGCCAGCAGCCTACAGACAGGGGTCACCGGGGAGCTGTTTTTT. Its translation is CASSLQTGVTGELFF.

CDR3: CASSSSTVNTEAFF. CDR3 nucleotide sequence: TGTGCCAGCAGCTCCTCGACAGTGAACACTGAAGCTTTCTTT. V usage is TRBV5-5 and J usage is TRBJ1-1; D perhaps matches TRBD1 (5 bases). In germline, CDR1 is SGHKS, CDR2 YYEKEE (reference sequence). The V gene lost 3 bases and the J gene lost 0 bases, with 9 bases spanning the gap. CDR3 size: 14 residues.

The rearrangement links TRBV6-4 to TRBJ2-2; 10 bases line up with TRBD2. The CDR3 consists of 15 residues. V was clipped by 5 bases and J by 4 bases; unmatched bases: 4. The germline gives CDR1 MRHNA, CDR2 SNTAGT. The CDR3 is CASSLLAGSTGELFF. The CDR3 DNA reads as TGTGCCAGCAGTTTACTAGCGGGGAGCACCGGGGAGCTGTTTTTT.

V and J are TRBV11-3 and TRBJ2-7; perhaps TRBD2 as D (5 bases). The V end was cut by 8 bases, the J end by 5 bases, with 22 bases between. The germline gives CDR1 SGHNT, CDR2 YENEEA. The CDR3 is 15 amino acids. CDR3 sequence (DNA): TGTGCCAGCGAACGAGGTGGGCGGGTGACGAACGAGCAGTACTTC. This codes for CASERGGRVTNEQYF. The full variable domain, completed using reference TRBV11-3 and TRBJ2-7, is EAGVVQSPRYKIIEKKQPVAFWCNPISGHNTLYWYLQNLGQGPELLIRYENEEAVDDSQLPKDRFSAERLKGVDSTLKIQPAELGDSAVYLCASERGGRVTNEQYFGPGTRLTVT.

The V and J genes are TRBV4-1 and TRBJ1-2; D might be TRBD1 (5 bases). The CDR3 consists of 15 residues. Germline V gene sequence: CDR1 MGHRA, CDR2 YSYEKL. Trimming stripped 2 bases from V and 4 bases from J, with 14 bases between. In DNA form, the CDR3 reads TGCGCCAGCAGCCAACCCCGACAGCGTCTCTATGGCTACACCTTC. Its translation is CASSQPRQRLYGYTF.

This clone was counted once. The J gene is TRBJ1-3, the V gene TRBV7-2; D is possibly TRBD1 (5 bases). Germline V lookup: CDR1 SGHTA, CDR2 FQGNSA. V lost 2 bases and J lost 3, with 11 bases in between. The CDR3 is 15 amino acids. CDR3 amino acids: CASSLLGTGGNTIYF. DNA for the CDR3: TGTGCCAGCAGCTTACTCGGGACTGGTGGAAACACCATATATTTT.

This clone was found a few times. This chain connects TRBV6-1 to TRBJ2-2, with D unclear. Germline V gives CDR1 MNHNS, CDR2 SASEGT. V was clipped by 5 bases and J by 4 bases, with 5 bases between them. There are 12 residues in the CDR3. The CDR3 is CASSLRTGELFF. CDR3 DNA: TGTGCCAGCAGTCTTCGCACCGGGGAGCTGTTTTTT.